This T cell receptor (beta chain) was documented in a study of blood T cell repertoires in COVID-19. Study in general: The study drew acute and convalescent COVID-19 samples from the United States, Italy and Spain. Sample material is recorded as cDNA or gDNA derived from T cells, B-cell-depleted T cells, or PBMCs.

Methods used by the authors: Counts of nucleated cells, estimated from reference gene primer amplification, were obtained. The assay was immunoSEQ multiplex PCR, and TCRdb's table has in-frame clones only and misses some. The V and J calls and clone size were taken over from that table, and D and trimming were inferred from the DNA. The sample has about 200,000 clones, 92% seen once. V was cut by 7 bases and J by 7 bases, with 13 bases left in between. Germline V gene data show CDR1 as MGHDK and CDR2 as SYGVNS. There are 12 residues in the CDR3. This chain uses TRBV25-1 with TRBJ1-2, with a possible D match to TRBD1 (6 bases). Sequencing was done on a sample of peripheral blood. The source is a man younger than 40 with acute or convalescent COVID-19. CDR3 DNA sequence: TGTGCCAGCATGTCCGGGGGGGCTGGCTACACCTTC. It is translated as CASMSGGAGYTF.